Below, one T cell receptor beta chain is given with its context. This entry comes from a study of blood T cell repertoires in COVID-19. Study at large: COVID-19 samples from acute and convalescent phases originated in the United States, Italy and Spain. Sources were T cells, B-cell-depleted T cells, or PBMCs; the material itself was cDNA or gDNA.

Recruits, aged about 18 to 95 years, lived in roughly 22 US areas. In the original processing: From reference gene primer amplification, estimates of nucleated cell counts were derived. Clones were read by immunoSEQ multiplex PCR, and TCRdb kept only the in-frame ones, dropping some. The V and J calls and clone size come from that table; D and trimming were worked out from the DNA. The table lists 130,000 to 150,000 clones, approximately 90% of them singletons, with 0.95% to 1.5% in the top ten. This CDR3 has 13 residues. Trimming took 4 bases from V and 5 from J, leaving 11 bases between them. Per germline, CDR1 LNHDA and CDR2 SQIVND (reference sequence).

The chain employs TRBV19 and TRBJ2-5, with a possible D match to TRBD1 (6 bases). The sample comprised PBMCs or T cells enriched from blood (not recorded which). The source of this sequence is a young woman with acute COVID-19. CDR3 DNA: TGTGCCAGTAGTACGCAGGGACACGAGACCCAGTACTTC. It encodes CASSTQGHETQYF.